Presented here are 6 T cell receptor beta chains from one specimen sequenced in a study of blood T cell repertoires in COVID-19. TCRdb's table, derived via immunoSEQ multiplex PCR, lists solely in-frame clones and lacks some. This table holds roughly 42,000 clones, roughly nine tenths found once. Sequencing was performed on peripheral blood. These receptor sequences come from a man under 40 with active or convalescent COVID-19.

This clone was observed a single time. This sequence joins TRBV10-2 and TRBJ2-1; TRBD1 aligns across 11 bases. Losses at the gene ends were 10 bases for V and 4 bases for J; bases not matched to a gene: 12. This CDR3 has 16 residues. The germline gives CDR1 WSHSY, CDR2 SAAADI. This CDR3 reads CAISLEDRGQYNEQFF. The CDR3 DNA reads TGCGCCATTTCGCTAGAGGACAGGGGGCAGTACAATGAGCAGTTCTTC.

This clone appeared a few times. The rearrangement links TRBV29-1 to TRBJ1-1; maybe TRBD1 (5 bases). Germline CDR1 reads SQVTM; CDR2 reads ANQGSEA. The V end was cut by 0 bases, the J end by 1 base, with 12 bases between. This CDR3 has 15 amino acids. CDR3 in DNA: TGCAGCGTTGAAGACACGGGACTGGGGAACACTGAAGCTTTCTTT. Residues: CSVEDTGLGNTEAFF.

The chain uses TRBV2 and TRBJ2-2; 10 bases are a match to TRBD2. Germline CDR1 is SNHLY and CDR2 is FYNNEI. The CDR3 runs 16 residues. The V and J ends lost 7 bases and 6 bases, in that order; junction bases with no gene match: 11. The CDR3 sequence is CASTLGMSGGAGELFF. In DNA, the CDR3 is TGTGCCAGCACTCTAGGGATGAGCGGGGGGGCCGGGGAGCTGTTTTTT.

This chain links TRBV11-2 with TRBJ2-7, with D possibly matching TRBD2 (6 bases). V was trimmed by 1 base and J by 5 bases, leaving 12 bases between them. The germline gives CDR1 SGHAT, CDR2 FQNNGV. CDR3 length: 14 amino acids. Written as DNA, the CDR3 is TGTGCCAGCAGCTTAGGGGCGGGGTACCACGAGCAGTACTTC. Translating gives CASSLGAGYHEQYF.

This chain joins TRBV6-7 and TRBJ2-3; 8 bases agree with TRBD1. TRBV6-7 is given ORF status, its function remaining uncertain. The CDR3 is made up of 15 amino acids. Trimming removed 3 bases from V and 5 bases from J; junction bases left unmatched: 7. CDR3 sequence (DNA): TGTGCCAGCAGTTATATTCAGGGGGCTGGAGATACGCAGTATTTT. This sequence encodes CASSYIQGAGDTQYF.

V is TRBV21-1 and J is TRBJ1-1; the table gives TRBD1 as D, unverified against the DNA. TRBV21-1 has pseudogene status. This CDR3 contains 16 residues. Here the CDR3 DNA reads TGTGCCAGCCCCCCCCCTAAGAAGACAGAAAACACTGAAGCTTTCTTT. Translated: CASPPPKKTENTEAFF.